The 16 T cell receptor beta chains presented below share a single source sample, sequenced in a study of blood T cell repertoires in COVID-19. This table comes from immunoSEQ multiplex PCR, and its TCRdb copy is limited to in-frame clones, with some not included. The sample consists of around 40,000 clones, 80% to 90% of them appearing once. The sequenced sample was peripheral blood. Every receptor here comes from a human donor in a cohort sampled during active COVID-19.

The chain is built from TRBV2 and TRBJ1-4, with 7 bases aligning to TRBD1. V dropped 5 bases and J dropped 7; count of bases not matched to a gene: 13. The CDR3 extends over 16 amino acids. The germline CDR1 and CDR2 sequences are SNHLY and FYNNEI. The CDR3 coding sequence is TGTGCCAGCAGTTCCTCCCCGACAGGGCGGGGTGAAAAACTGTTTTTT. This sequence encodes CASSSSPTGRGEKLFF.

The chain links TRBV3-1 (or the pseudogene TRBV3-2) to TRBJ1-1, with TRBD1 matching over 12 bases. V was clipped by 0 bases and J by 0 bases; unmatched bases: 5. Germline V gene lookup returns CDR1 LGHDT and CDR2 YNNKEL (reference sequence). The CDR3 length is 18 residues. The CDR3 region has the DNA TGTGCCAGCAGCCAAGATCGTGGGACAGGGGGCCTGAACACTGAAGCTTTCTTT. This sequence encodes CASSQDRGTGGLNTEAFF.

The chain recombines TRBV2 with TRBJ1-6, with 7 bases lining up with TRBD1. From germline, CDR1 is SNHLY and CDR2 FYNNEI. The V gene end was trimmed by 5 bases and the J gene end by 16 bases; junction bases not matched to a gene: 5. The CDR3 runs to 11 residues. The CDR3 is CASSRPGQLHF. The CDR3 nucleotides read TGTGCCAGCAGTCGACCGGGACAGCTCCACTTT.

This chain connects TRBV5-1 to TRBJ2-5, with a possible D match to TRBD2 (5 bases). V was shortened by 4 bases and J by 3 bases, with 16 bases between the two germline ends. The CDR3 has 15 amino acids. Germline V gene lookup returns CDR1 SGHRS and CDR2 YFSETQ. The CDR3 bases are TGCGCCAGCAGCCCGGGAAGAGCGGCCAAAGAGACCCAGTACTTC. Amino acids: CASSPGRAAKETQYF.

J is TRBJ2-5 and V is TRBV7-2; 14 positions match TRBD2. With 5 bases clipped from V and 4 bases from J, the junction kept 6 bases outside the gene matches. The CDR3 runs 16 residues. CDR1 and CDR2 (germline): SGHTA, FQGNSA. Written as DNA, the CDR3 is TGTGCCAGCAGCACGGGACTAGCGGGGGCTCGAGAGACCCAGTACTTC. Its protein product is CASSTGLAGARETQYF.

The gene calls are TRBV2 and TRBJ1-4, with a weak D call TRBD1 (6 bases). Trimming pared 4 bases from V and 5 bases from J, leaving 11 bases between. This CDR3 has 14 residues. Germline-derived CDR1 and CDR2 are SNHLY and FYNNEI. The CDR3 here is CASSGATGNEKLFF. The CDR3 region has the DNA TGTGCCAGCAGTGGAGCGACAGGAAATGAAAAACTGTTTTTT.

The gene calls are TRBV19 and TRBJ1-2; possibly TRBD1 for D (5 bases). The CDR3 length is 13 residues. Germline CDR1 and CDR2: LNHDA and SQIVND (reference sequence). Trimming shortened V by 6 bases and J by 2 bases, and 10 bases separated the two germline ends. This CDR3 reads CASSPDKNYGYTF. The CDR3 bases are TGTGCCAGTAGCCCGGACAAGAACTATGGCTACACCTTC.

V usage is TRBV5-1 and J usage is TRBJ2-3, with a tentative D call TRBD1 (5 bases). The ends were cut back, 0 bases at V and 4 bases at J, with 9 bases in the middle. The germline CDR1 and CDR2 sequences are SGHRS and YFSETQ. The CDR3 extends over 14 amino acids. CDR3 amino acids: CASSLVQGADTQYF. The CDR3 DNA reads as TGCGCCAGCAGCTTGGTTCAGGGCGCAGATACGCAGTATTTT.

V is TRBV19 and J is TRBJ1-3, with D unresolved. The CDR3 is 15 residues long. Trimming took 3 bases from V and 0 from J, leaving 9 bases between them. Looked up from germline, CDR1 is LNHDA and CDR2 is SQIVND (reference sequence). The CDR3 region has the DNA TGTGCCAGTAGTATTAGAGGAACCTCTGGAAACACCATATATTTT. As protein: CASSIRGTSGNTIYF.

CDR3 sequence: CASSLDSSTNQPQHF. CDR3 DNA sequence: TGTGCCAGCAGTTTGGACAGTTCCACCAATCAGCCCCAGCATTTT. V usage is TRBV7-2 and J usage is TRBJ1-5, with D possibly matching TRBD1 (6 bases). This CDR3 has 15 amino acids. Germline V gene lookup returns CDR1 SGHTA and CDR2 FQGNSA. The V end was cut by 6 bases, the J end by 3 bases, with 15 bases between.

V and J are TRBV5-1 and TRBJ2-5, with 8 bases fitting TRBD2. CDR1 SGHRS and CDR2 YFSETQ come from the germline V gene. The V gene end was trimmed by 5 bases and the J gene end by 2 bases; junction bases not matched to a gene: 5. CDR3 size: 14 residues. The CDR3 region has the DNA TGCGCCAGCAGGTATGCTAGCGGGCAAGAGACCCAGTACTTC. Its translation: CASRYASGQETQYF.

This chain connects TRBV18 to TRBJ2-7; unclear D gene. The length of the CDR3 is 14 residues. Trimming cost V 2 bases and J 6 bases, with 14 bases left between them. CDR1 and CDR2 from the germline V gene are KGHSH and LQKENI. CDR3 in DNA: TGTGCCAGCTCACCAGCCGACAAGAAAGTCGAGCAGTACTTC. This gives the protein CASSPADKKVEQYF.

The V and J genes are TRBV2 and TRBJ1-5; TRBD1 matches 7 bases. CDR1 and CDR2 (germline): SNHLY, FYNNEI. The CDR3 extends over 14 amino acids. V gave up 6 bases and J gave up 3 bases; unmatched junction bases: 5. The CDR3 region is CASRKTGVNQPQHF. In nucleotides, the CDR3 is TGTGCCAGCAGAAAAACAGGGGTCAATCAGCCCCAGCATTTT.

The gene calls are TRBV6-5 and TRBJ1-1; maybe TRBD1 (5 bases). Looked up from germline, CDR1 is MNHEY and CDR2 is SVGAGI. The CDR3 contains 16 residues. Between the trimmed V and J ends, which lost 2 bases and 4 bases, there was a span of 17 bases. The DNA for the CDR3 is TGTGCCAGCAGTTACCCCTCGGCAGTGGGGCGCACTGAAGCTTTCTTT. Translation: CASSYPSAVGRTEAFF.

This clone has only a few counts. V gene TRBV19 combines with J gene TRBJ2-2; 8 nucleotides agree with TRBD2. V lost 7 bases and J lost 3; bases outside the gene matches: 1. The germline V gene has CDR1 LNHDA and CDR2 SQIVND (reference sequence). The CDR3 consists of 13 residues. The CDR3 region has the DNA TGTGCCAGTAAACTAGCGGACACCGGGGAGCTGTTTTTT. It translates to CASKLADTGELFF.

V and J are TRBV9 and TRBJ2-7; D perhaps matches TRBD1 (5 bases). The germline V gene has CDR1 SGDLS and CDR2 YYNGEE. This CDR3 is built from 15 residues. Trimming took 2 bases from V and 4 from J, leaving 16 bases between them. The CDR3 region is CASSVGPAVRYEQYF. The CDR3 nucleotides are TGTGCCAGCAGCGTGGGGCCGGCAGTGAGGTACGAGCAGTACTTC.